This T cell receptor (beta chain) emerged from a study of OX40 agonist ivuxolimab in advanced cancers. On the study more broadly: Three patients responded partially, comprising one with hepatocellular carcinoma and two with cutaneous melanoma.

Using immunoSEQ multiplex PCR, the repertoire was profiled, and TCRdb retains in-frame clones only, with some absent. The table includes tens of thousands of clones, approximately 84% detected once. On this clone itself: Its specificity is unknown.

Study results and caveats: At 0.1 to 3.0 mg/kg and by week 6, clonal expansion occurred in CD4+ and CD8+ blood T cells. It was also the case that some nonresponders had low normalized T-cell clonal expansion. Expanded clones tended on average to be more numerous among CD8+ T cells than CD4+.

The CDR3 is 14 residues long. V was clipped by 4 bases and J by 6 bases, with 16 bases between them. In germline, CDR1 is SGHRS, CDR2 YFSETQ. This chain connects TRBV5-1 to TRBJ1-2; no firm D call. This receptor was taken from an adult with an advanced solid tumor such as melanoma, head and neck, liver or kidney cancer. The source material was CD4+ or CD8+ T cells sorted from blood, sampled in a trial of the OX40 agonist ivuxolimab. DNA for the CDR3: TGCGCCAGCAGCAAACTGGGAGTAGGCGATGGCTACACCTTC. Protein: CASSKLGVGDGYTF.